The 27 T cell receptor beta chains below come from one sample, sequenced in a study of blood T cell repertoires in COVID-19. Assay: immunoSEQ multiplex PCR; the TCRdb copy retains only in-frame clones and omits some. The sample consists of approximately 300,000 clones, around 87% of them appearing once. The sequenced sample was peripheral blood. These receptors all stem from a middle-aged man with active or convalescent COVID-19.

This chain connects TRBV7-8 to TRBJ1-2; no firm D call. The CDR3 runs 13 residues. Germline assignment: CDR1 SGHVS and CDR2 FQNEAQ. Deletions cut 11 bases from V and 2 bases from J, with 15 bases between. The CDR3: CAAGNINNYGYTF. CDR3 nucleotide sequence: TGTGCCGCGGGGAATATAAACAACTATGGCTACACCTTC.

The CDR3 nucleotides are TGTGCCACGACCCCGGGAGGATTCTCTGGAAACACCATATATTTT. This gives the protein CATTPGGFSGNTIYF. The chain recombines TRBV19 with TRBJ1-3; D gene ambiguous. V lost 10 bases, J lost 0 bases, and 16 bases lay in between. Germline CDR1 and CDR2: LNHDA and SQIVND (reference sequence). This CDR3 is 15 amino acids long.

The chain joins TRBV4-1 to TRBJ2-7; the match to TRBD2 covers 10 bases. The germline V gene has CDR1 MGHRA and CDR2 YSYEKL. The CDR3 is made up of 17 amino acids. The junction had 11 bases not matched to a gene; V was cut back by 0 bases and J by 6 bases. The CDR3 DNA is TGCGCCAGCAGCCAAGATTGGCAGCGGGGGGGCCGTAGCGAGCAGTACTTC. It is translated as CASSQDWQRGGRSEQYF.

The rearrangement joins TRBV5-1 to TRBJ2-1; 11 nucleotides line up with TRBD2. CDR1 SGHRS and CDR2 YFSETQ come from the germline V gene. The CDR3 covers 16 residues. V shed 3 bases, J shed 2 bases, and the junction held 4 bases outside the gene matches. The CDR3 sequence: CASSSTGLAAYNEQFF. The CDR3, as DNA: TGCGCCAGCAGCTCGACGGGACTAGCGGCCTACAATGAGCAGTTCTTC.

The chain employs TRBV28 and TRBJ2-7; a weak D match, TRBD1 (6 bases). The CDR3 totals 15 residues. Germline CDR1 reads MDHEN; CDR2 reads SYDVKM. Trimming left V 2 bases short and J 4 bases short, with 15 bases between. The DNA of the CDR3 is TGTGCCAGCAGTTTAGGGGGACACCCTTTTTACGAGCAGTACTTC. It specifies CASSLGGHPFYEQYF.

This clone was seen only a few times. The rearrangement joins TRBV27 to TRBJ1-2; 7 nucleotides align to TRBD1. Germline CDR1 reads MNHEY; CDR2 reads SMNVEV (reference sequence). This CDR3 contains 16 residues. V lost 2 bases and J lost 7; bases outside the gene matches: 13. The CDR3 bases are TGTGCCAGCAGTTTAAAATCCCCCACAGGGGTGGGTGGCTACACCTTC. Translation: CASSLKSPTGVGGYTF.

The chain uses TRBV9 and TRBJ1-4; D remains ambiguous. The ends were cut back, 3 bases at V and 7 bases at J, with 10 bases in the middle. Germline V lookup: CDR1 SGDLS, CDR2 YYNGEE. This CDR3 contains 13 residues. CDR3 coding DNA: TGTGCCAGCAGCGCACAGTCTGCTGAAAAACTGTTTTTT. Translated: CASSAQSAEKLFF.

This chain joins TRBV10-3 and TRBJ2-1; D remains unclear. Per the germline V gene, CDR1 is ENHRY and CDR2 is SYGVKD. The CDR3 covers 16 residues. The V gene lost 7 bases and the J gene lost 4 bases, with 20 bases spanning the gap. In DNA form, the CDR3 reads TGTGCCATCACTCACCGAGCGAATTTCCCTTACAATGAGCAGTTCTTC. Amino acid sequence: CAITHRANFPYNEQFF.

This clone was seen once. The chain uses TRBV3-1 (or the pseudogene TRBV3-2) and TRBJ2-1; 10 bases match TRBD2. In germline, CDR1 is LGHDT, CDR2 YNNKEL (reference sequence). The CDR3 spans 16 residues. The junction had 5 bases not matched to a gene; V was cut back by 3 bases and J by 3 bases. CDR3 sequence reads: CASSQGLAKGYNEQFF. CDR3 nucleotide sequence: TGTGCCAGCAGCCAGGGACTAGCGAAAGGCTACAATGAGCAGTTCTTC.

V gene TRBV27 combines with J gene TRBJ1-2; 11 bases map to TRBD1. V trimming: 5 bases; J trimming: 1 base; junction bases outside the gene matches: 6. CDR1 and CDR2 from the germline V gene are MNHEY and SMNVEV (reference sequence). The CDR3 is made up of 16 amino acids. The CDR3 here is CASSNGQGAFNYGYTF. The CDR3 coding sequence is TGTGCCAGCAGTAACGGACAGGGGGCCTTTAACTATGGCTACACCTTC.

This rearrangement joins TRBV29-1 to TRBJ2-7; 7 bases are a match to TRBD1. This CDR3 is 13 amino acids long. Germline trimming cut 6 bases from V and 5 bases from J; bases unmatched to any gene: 10. Germline assignment: CDR1 SQVTM and CDR2 ANQGSEA. The CDR3 loop reads CSVVGQIGDEQYF. DNA of the CDR3: TGCAGCGTCGTGGGACAGATAGGCGACGAGCAGTACTTC.

V is TRBV18 and J is TRBJ2-1; weak D call: TRBD1 (5 bases). CDR1 and CDR2 (germline): KGHSH, LQKENI. The CDR3 runs 13 residues. V lost 0 bases, J lost 9 bases, and 9 bases lay in between. CDR3 nucleotides: TGTGCCAGCTCACCACCAGCCGACAGTGAGCAGTTCTTC. The encoded protein is CASSPPADSEQFF.

This chain connects TRBV7-9 to TRBJ2-1, with 13 bases aligning to TRBD2. The germline gives CDR1 SEHNR, CDR2 FQNEAQ (reference sequence). The CDR3 has 15 residues. V lost 5 bases to trimming and J lost 6 bases; unmatched junction nucleotides: 4. The DNA of the CDR3 is TGTGCCAGCAGCATCAGACTAGCGGGGGGCAATGAGCAGTTCTTC. This encodes CASSIRLAGGNEQFF. The full variable domain, with the rest looked up from reference TRBV7-9 and TRBJ2-1, is DTGVSQNPRHKITKRGQNVTFRCDPISEHNRLYWYRQTLGQGPEFLTYFQNEAQLEKSRLLSDRFSAERPKGSFSTLEIQRTEQGDSAMYLCASSIRLAGGNEQFFGPGTRLTVL.

J is TRBJ1-5 and V is TRBV5-3; D remains ambiguous. TRBV5-3 is treated as an ORF (open reading frame) with a function not yet certain. The V and J ends lost 2 bases and 1 base respectively, with 19 bases between them. The CDR3 is 18 amino acids. The CDR3 region has the DNA TGTGCCAGAAGCTTCCCACGGGGAGGGCAAACAAGCAATCAGCCCCAGCATTTT. Its translation is CARSFPRGGQTSNQPQHF.

As regards this clone: Other DNA sequences within the sample encode an identical CDR3. The chain carries TRBV19 and TRBJ1-1; no definite D call. Germline V gene sequence: CDR1 LNHDA, CDR2 SQIVND (reference sequence). The CDR3 has 13 amino acids. The germline V and J ends were trimmed by 3 bases and 1 base, with 6 bases remaining between them. CDR3 DNA: TGTGCCAGTAGTATTACGGGGAACACTGAAGCTTTCTTT. Translated: CASSITGNTEAFF.

The sample holds one count of this clone. The rearrangement uses TRBV3-1 (or the pseudogene TRBV3-2) and TRBJ2-3; no clear D. V lost 4 bases and J 5 bases, leaving 10 bases between the germline ends. The CDR3 contains 13 residues. Germline CDR1 and CDR2: LGHDT and YNNKEL (reference sequence). CDR3 sequence reads: CASSRGAEDTQYF. Here the CDR3 DNA reads TGTGCCAGCAGCCGAGGCGCCGAAGATACGCAGTATTTT.

For the CDR3, the DNA is TGCGCCAGCAGCCAATCCGGGACTCCGGACGAGCAGTTCTTC. This sequence encodes CASSQSGTPDEQFF. The rearrangement uses TRBV5-1 and TRBJ2-1, with D maybe TRBD2 (6 bases). Looked up from germline, CDR1 is SGHRS and CDR2 is YFSETQ. This CDR3 spans 14 amino acids. V was cut by 4 bases and J by 10 bases, with 18 bases left in between.

CDR3 in amino acids: CAISERDRGYNEQFF. CDR3 bases: TGTGCCATCAGTGAGCGGGACAGGGGATACAATGAGCAGTTCTTC. The genes are TRBV10-3 and TRBJ2-1; TRBD1 matches at 10 bases. V was pared by 2 bases and J by 4 bases, with 2 bases of the junction left unmatched. CDR1 is ENHRY, CDR2 SYGVKD, per germline. CDR3 length: 15 residues.

The chain uses TRBV18 and TRBJ1-1; the D gene is possibly TRBD1 (6 bases). V dropped 4 bases and J dropped 0 bases, with 24 bases sitting between them. Germline loops: CDR1 KGHSH, CDR2 LQKENI. This CDR3 has 19 amino acids. The CDR3: CASSLYGMGTGSLNTEAFF. The CDR3 DNA reads TGTGCCAGCTCACTATATGGGATGGGCACAGGGTCCTTGAACACTGAAGCTTTCTTT.

The chain is built from TRBV19 and TRBJ2-1; 9 bases line up with TRBD1. This CDR3 has 15 amino acids. With V trimmed by 8 bases and J by 5 bases, 10 bases remained unmatched. Germline V gene data show CDR1 as LNHDA and CDR2 as SQIVND (reference sequence). CDR3 nucleotides: TGTGCCAGTCAAAAACAGGGGGCCCTCAACAATGAGCAGTTCTTC. Its protein is CASQKQGALNNEQFF.

This CDR3 is CASSLAASSYEQYF. The CDR3 DNA reads as TGTGCCAGCAGCTTAGCTGCTAGCTCCTACGAGCAGTACTTC. The chain joins TRBV7-2 to TRBJ2-7; D not resolved. The germline CDR1 and CDR2 sequences are SGHTA and FQGNSA. CDR3 size: 14 residues. The V and J ends lost 0 bases and 0 bases respectively, with 6 bases between them.

The chain recombines TRBV5-6 with TRBJ1-6; D is unclear. The CDR3 runs to 16 residues. The germline gives CDR1 SGHDT, CDR2 YYEEEE. V was pared by 0 bases and J by 9 bases, with 16 bases between. The CDR3 protein is CASSLANAASPSPLHF. Here the CDR3 DNA reads TGTGCCAGCAGCTTGGCCAATGCGGCTTCTCCTTCACCCCTCCACTTT.

This clone has only one observation. The rearrangement uses TRBV27 and TRBJ2-7, with 10 positions matching TRBD2. The CDR3 length is 17 residues. Germline CDR1 and CDR2: MNHEY and SMNVEV (reference sequence). V trimming: 5 bases; J trimming: 2 bases; junction bases outside the gene matches: 12. The CDR3 bases are TGTGCCAGCAGTCCCAGGATCTCAGGGACTAGCGCCTACGAGCAGTACTTC. Residues: CASSPRISGTSAYEQYF.

This chain joins TRBV7-9 and TRBJ2-3, with D possibly TRBD1 on 6 matching bases. CDR3 length equals 14 residues. V lost 3 bases and J lost 4, with 11 bases in between. Germline lookup yields CDR1 SEHNR and CDR2 FQNEAQ (reference sequence). CDR3 in amino acids: CASSFSRGADTQYF. The CDR3 nucleotides are TGTGCCAGCAGCTTCTCCAGGGGTGCAGATACGCAGTATTTT.

This clone was seen once. J is TRBJ2-7 and V is TRBV9; 7 nucleotides align to TRBD2. J gave up 0 bases and V 0 bases, and 3 bases lay outside the gene matches. Germline V gene data show CDR1 as SGDLS and CDR2 as YYNGEE. The CDR3 loop spans 15 amino acids. The chain's CDR3 is CASSVEASGSYEQYF. In DNA form, the CDR3 reads TGTGCCAGCAGCGTAGAGGCTAGCGGCTCCTACGAGCAGTACTTC.

This chain uses TRBV6-2 or TRBV6-3 with TRBJ1-1; possible D gene TRBD1, 5 bases. CDR3 length: 16 residues. Looked up from germline, CDR1 is MNHEY and CDR2 is SVGEGT. Trimming took 2 bases from V and 1 from J, leaving 14 bases between them. This CDR3 is CASSYGQGRANTEAFF. The CDR3 nucleotides are TGTGCCAGCAGTTACGGTCAGGGTCGGGCGAACACTGAAGCTTTCTTT.

CDR3: CASSLGLAGEGGELFF. In nucleotides, the CDR3 is TGCGCCAGCAGCTTGGGACTAGCGGGAGAAGGCGGGGAGCTGTTTTTT. The chain links TRBV5-1 to TRBJ2-2; TRBD2 matches at 12 bases. V trimming: 0 bases; J trimming: 7 bases; junction bases outside the gene matches: 4. CDR3 length equals 16 residues. Germline V gives CDR1 SGHRS, CDR2 YFSETQ.